This TCR beta chain was recovered during a study of T-cell memory formation after mild COVID-19. General study points: Chiefly within CM and EM were the contracting CD4+ clones; CD8+ ones were within EMRA. Memory sampled before infection contained some responding clones, suggesting cross-reactive memory joined.

As for this clonotype: Its antigen is unidentified.

The 5'RACE method, run with constant-segment primers, produced TCR alpha and TCR beta cDNA libraries (carrying sample barcodes and UMIs). TCRdb itself ran the 5' RACE reads through MiXCR, one entry per CDR3 protein. This table has 150,000 to 200,000 distinct CDR3 sequences, 20% to 25% appearing once. Sequencing input: PBMCs or a T cell subset sorted from them (not recorded which). The sequence derives from an adult woman who had mild COVID-19 (a few samples of this study predate the infection). Cell type and time point are not known.

In DNA, the CDR3 is TGTGCCAGCAGCTTGGGGACAGGGTTCTACGAGCAGTACTTC. Its translation: CASSLGTGFYEQYF. The chain is built from TRBV5-5 and TRBJ2-7, with 8 bases aligning to TRBD1. This CDR3 is built from 14 residues. Trimming cost V 0 bases and J 3 bases; bases outside gene matches: 2. Germline CDR1 reads SGHKS; CDR2 reads YYEKEE (reference sequence).